One sample yielded the 27 T cell receptor beta chains listed below, sequenced in a study of identifying expanded T cells in peripheral blood. Generated by immunoSEQ multiplex PCR, the TCRdb table keeps only in-frame clones and is missing some. The sample consists of around 50,000 clones, roughly 87% of them appearing once. Sequencing input: blood. The receptors derive from a person aged 18 to 75 in good health.

This sequence joins TRBV4-3 and TRBJ1-2; no definite D call. Germline V CDR1 and CDR2: LGHNA, YSLEER. Trimming removed 0 bases from V and 4 bases from J, with 12 bases in between. The CDR3 loop spans 15 amino acids. The CDR3, as DNA: TGCGCCAGCAGCCAAGATCTAACGGGGAGCTATGGCTACACCTTC. As protein: CASSQDLTGSYGYTF.

The rearrangement joins TRBV7-2 to TRBJ2-3; 12 bases agree with TRBD2. CDR1 is SGHTA and CDR2 is FQGNSA in the germline V gene. The CDR3 has 16 amino acids. V was clipped by 4 bases and J by 2 bases; unmatched bases: 4. The CDR3 nucleotides read TGTGCCAGCAGCTGGAGACTAGCGGGGGTCACAGATACGCAGTATTTT. Amino acids: CASSWRLAGVTDTQYF.

This chain connects TRBV12-5 to TRBJ1-2; D is undetermined. Trimming removed 5 bases at V and 10 bases at J, with 8 bases between. The CDR3 spans 10 residues. Germline V CDR1 and CDR2: LGHNT, FRNRAP. The chain's CDR3 is CASGDGSYTF. DNA for the CDR3: TGTGCTAGTGGTGACGGTTCCTACACCTTC.

This chain links TRBV7-2 with TRBJ2-1; 8 bases fit TRBD2. V lost 0 bases, J lost 7 bases, and 5 bases stayed unmatched. The germline V gene has CDR1 SGHTA and CDR2 FQGNSA. CDR3 size: 15 residues. The CDR3 region is CASSLAGGAQNEQFF. The DNA for the CDR3 is TGTGCCAGCAGCTTAGCCGGGGGGGCTCAAAATGAGCAGTTCTTC.

This rearrangement joins TRBV19 to TRBJ2-7; TRBD2 agrees at 14 bases. CDR1 and CDR2 (germline): LNHDA, SQIVND (reference sequence). This CDR3 is built from 19 residues. V lost 5 bases to trimming and J lost 3 bases; unmatched junction nucleotides: 15. CDR3 sequence (DNA): TGTGCCAGTAGTTCCTCCCTGGGACTAGCGGGAGCCTTGTTCTACGAGCAGTACTTC. Translated, it gives CASSSSLGLAGALFYEQYF.

This chain joins TRBV28 and TRBJ2-7; 9 bases fit TRBD2. The CDR3 contains 19 residues. Unmatched junction bases numbered 22, after V lost 7 bases and J lost 3 bases. CDR1 is MDHEN, CDR2 SYDVKM, per germline. The CDR3 coding sequence is TGTGCCAGCAACCCTATAGCGGGAGAGGGGGGTACGTTTGGCTACGAGCAGTACTTC. Translated, it gives CASNPIAGEGGTFGYEQYF.

V and J are TRBV27 and TRBJ2-7; D perhaps matches TRBD1 (5 bases). CDR3 length: 15 amino acids. V gave up 6 bases and J gave up 2 bases, with 17 bases separating them. Germline CDR1 is MNHEY and CDR2 is SMNVEV (reference sequence). For the CDR3, the DNA is TGTGCCAGCAGGCGGACCAGGGAATCCGCCTACGAGCAGTACTTC. This gives the protein CASRRTRESAYEQYF.

This rearrangement joins TRBV28 to TRBJ1-2; TRBD1 might be the D (5 bases). The CDR3 spans 13 residues. V shed 8 bases and J shed 2 bases, with 12 bases lying between them. Germline lookup yields CDR1 MDHEN and CDR2 SYDVKM. The CDR3: CASLGTPNYGYTF. CDR3 DNA: TGTGCCAGCTTAGGGACGCCGAACTATGGCTACACCTTC.

The V and J genes are TRBV9 and TRBJ2-7; 8 nucleotides match TRBD1. The germline V gene has CDR1 SGDLS and CDR2 YYNGEE. Trimming cost V 4 bases and J 0 bases; bases outside gene matches: 6. The CDR3 has 15 residues. The CDR3 coding sequence is TGTGCCAGCAGCCCTCGGACAGGGTACTCCTACGAGCAGTACTTC. It specifies CASSPRTGYSYEQYF. The whole variable domain, remainder taken from reference TRBV9 and TRBJ2-7, is DSGVTQTPKHLITATGQRVTLRCSPRSGDLSVYWYQQSLDQGLQFLIQYYNGEERAKGNILERFSAQQFPDLHSELNLSSLELGDSALYFCASSPRTGYSYEQYFGPGTRLTVT.

This CDR3 reads CASSLGQGAYEQYF. In DNA form, the CDR3 reads TGTGCCAGCAGCTTAGGACAGGGGGCTTACGAGCAGTACTTC. V and J are TRBV7-7 and TRBJ2-7; 10 nucleotides agree with TRBD1. Germline assignment: CDR1 SSHAT and CDR2 FNYEAQ (reference sequence). Losses at the gene ends were 1 base for V and 4 bases for J; bases not matched to a gene: 1. CDR3 length equals 14 residues.

V usage is TRBV5-6 and J usage is TRBJ1-1, with D possibly being TRBD1 (6 bases). Trimming pared 1 base from V and 11 bases from J, leaving 15 bases between. The CDR3 covers 13 residues. Germline values: CDR1 SGHDT, CDR2 YYEEEE. CDR3 bases: TGTGCCAGCAGCTTGTCCCTCACAGGGAGCGCTTTCTTT. Its protein product is CASSLSLTGSAFF.

This clone has a handful of counts. V gene TRBV7-2 combines with J gene TRBJ2-1; 12 positions match TRBD2. The J segment lost 0 bases and the V segment lost 1 base, leaving 7 bases of the junction unmatched. Germline V gene sequence: CDR1 SGHTA, CDR2 FQGNSA. The CDR3 is made up of 19 amino acids. The CDR3 reads CASSLGKGTSGPSYNEQFF. Written as DNA, the CDR3 is TGTGCCAGCAGCTTAGGGAAGGGGACTAGCGGGCCCTCCTACAATGAGCAGTTCTTC.

The V and J genes are TRBV5-1 and TRBJ2-7, with 7 bases that match TRBD1. Germline CDR1 and CDR2: SGHRS and YFSETQ. Germline trimming cut 4 bases from V and 3 bases from J; bases unmatched to any gene: 1. The CDR3 is 12 residues long. CDR3 coding DNA: TGCGCCAGCAGCGACAGGGTCTACGAGCAGTACTTC. This translates into CASSDRVYEQYF.

This chain links TRBV10-1 with TRBJ2-3, with a weak D call TRBD1 (6 bases). V shed 3 bases and J shed 2 bases, with 15 bases lying between them. This CDR3 comprises 16 residues. The germline CDR1 and CDR2 sequences are WNHNN and SYGVQD (reference sequence). The CDR3 nucleotides read TGCGCCAGCAGTGATTTGAGGGGGATATACACAGATACGCAGTATTTT. This encodes CASSDLRGIYTDTQYF.

This sequence joins TRBV2 and TRBJ1-2, with 8 bases lining up with TRBD1. After removal of 7 bases from V and 6 bases from J, the junction contained 7 bases not matched to a gene. The CDR3 is 13 amino acids. Germline V gives CDR1 SNHLY, CDR2 FYNNEI. CDR3 region: CASNGQGVDGYTF. CDR3 DNA sequence: TGTGCCAGCAACGGACAGGGCGTTGATGGCTACACCTTC.

This chain links TRBV6-1 with TRBJ2-7, with no clear D. Trimming stripped 4 bases from V and 5 bases from J, with 12 bases between. CDR3 size: 13 residues. From germline, CDR1 is MNHNS and CDR2 SASEGT. This CDR3 is CASSGWLSDEQYF. Written as DNA, the CDR3 is TGTGCCAGCAGTGGGTGGTTGAGCGACGAGCAGTACTTC.

The gene calls are TRBV2 and TRBJ2-7; D possibly matches TRBD1 or TRBD2 (5 bases each). This CDR3 region has 12 residues. Trimming took 6 bases from V and 2 from J, leaving 8 bases between them. Germline V gene sequence: CDR1 SNHLY, CDR2 FYNNEI. The CDR3 DNA follows: TGTGCCAGCAGGGGGGAACCCTACGAGCAGTACTTC. Residues: CASRGEPYEQYF.

This rearrangement joins TRBV6-1 to TRBJ1-2; a possible D gene is TRBD1 (6 bases). The CDR3 covers 17 residues. V lost 0 bases and J 5 bases, leaving 19 bases between the germline ends. Germline CDR1 and CDR2: MNHNS and SASEGT. The CDR3 DNA sequence: TGTGCCAGCAGTGAAGCAATATCGGGGGGGGCTAGGTATGGCTACACCTTC. Amino acids: CASSEAISGGARYGYTF.

This clone was seen only once. The V gene is TRBV28, the J gene TRBJ2-7, with D possibly matching TRBD2 (5 bases). CDR3 size: 14 residues. Germline values: CDR1 MDHEN, CDR2 SYDVKM. Trimming removed 4 bases from V and 3 bases from J, with 13 bases in between. CDR3 in amino acids: CASSYAGQIYEQYF. DNA of the CDR3: TGTGCCAGCAGTTATGCGGGCCAGATCTACGAGCAGTACTTC.

The chain combines TRBV19 with TRBJ2-5; 9 bases fit TRBD1. V lost 2 bases and J lost 5; bases outside the gene matches: 6. This CDR3 is 15 amino acids long. Germline values: CDR1 LNHDA, CDR2 SQIVND (reference sequence). In DNA form, the CDR3 reads TGTGCCAGTAGTATACCGGGACAGGGTAGCGAGACCCAGTACTTC. Its translation: CASSIPGQGSETQYF.

The V gene is TRBV6-5, the J gene TRBJ2-1; D remains unclear. This CDR3 spans 14 amino acids. CDR1 is MNHEY and CDR2 is SVGAGI in the germline V gene. Trimming cost V 2 bases and J 7 bases, with 12 bases left between them. This CDR3 is CASSYQPERNEQFF. In nucleotides, the CDR3 is TGTGCCAGCAGTTACCAACCGGAGAGAAATGAGCAGTTCTTC.

V is TRBV27 and J is TRBJ2-7; D may be TRBD2 (6 bases). There are 15 residues in the CDR3. Germline values: CDR1 MNHEY, CDR2 SMNVEV (reference sequence). Trimming cost V 5 bases and J 2 bases, with 16 bases left between them. Here the CDR3 reads CASSRGVAPTYEQYF. In DNA, the CDR3 is TGTGCCAGCAGTCGCGGGGTAGCACCCACCTACGAGCAGTACTTC.

The V gene is TRBV29-1, the J gene TRBJ2-3; no clear D gene. This CDR3 contains 11 residues. Germline-derived CDR1 and CDR2 are SQVTM and ANQGSEA. The V gene lost 8 bases and the J gene lost 5 bases, with 11 bases spanning the gap. The CDR3 reads CSPEVGDTQYF. Here the CDR3 DNA reads TGCAGCCCCGAAGTCGGAGATACGCAGTATTTT.

This chain joins TRBV6-5 and TRBJ2-1; D gene uncertain. The germline V and J ends were trimmed by 8 bases and 0 bases, with 11 bases remaining between them. CDR3 size: 14 residues. Germline assignment: CDR1 MNHEY and CDR2 SVGAGI. CDR3: CASQTGDSYNEQFF. The CDR3, as DNA: TGTGCCAGCCAGACTGGAGACTCCTACAATGAGCAGTTCTTC.

V is TRBV5-4 and J is TRBJ1-1, with D maybe TRBD1 (5 bases). The CDR3 has 15 residues. V was clipped by 4 bases and J by 4 bases, with 17 bases between them. Germline V gives CDR1 SGHNT, CDR2 YYREEE (reference sequence). The CDR3 coding sequence is TGTGCCAGCAGCCTCCAACTGGGGGGTGGCACTGAAGCTTTCTTT. Translating it yields CASSLQLGGGTEAFF.

The rearrangement uses TRBV19 and TRBJ1-1; a possible D gene is TRBD1 (5 bases). There are 13 residues in the CDR3. Germline values: CDR1 LNHDA, CDR2 SQIVND (reference sequence). Trimming stripped 6 bases from V and 1 base from J, with 9 bases between. CDR3 DNA: TGTGCCAGTAGCAGGACACCGAACACTGAAGCTTTCTTT. Translation: CASSRTPNTEAFF.

CDR3 amino acids: CASSYGTEYEQYF. For the CDR3, the DNA is TGTGCCAGCTCCTATGGGACAGAGTACGAGCAGTACTTC. The chain combines TRBV18 with TRBJ2-7, with TRBD1 identical over 7 bases. The length of the CDR3 is 13 residues. CDR1 KGHSH and CDR2 LQKENI come from the germline V gene. The ends lost 6 bases at V and 4 bases at J; junction bases unmatched: 6.